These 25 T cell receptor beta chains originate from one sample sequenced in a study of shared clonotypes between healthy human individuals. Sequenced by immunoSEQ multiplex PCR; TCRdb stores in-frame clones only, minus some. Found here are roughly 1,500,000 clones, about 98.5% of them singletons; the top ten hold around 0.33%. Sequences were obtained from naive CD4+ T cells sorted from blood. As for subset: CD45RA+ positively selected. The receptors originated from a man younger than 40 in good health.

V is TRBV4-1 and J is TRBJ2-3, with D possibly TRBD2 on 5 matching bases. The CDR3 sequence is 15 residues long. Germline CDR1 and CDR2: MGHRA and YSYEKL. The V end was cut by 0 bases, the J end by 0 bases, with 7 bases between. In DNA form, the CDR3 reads TGCGCCAGCAGCCAAGATCGCGGGAGCACAGATACGCAGTATTTT. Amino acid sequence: CASSQDRGSTDTQYF.

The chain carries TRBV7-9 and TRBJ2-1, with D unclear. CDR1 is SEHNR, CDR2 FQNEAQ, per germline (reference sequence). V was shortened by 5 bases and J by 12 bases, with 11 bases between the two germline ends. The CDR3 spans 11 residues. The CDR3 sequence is CASSLGPVQFF. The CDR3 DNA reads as TGTGCCAGCAGCCTCGGGCCAGTGCAGTTCTTC.

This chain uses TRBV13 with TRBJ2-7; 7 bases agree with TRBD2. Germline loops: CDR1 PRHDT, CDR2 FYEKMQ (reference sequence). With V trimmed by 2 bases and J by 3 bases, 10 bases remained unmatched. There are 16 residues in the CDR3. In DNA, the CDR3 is TGTGCCAGCAGCTTACCCTCAGCGGGATACCACTACGAGCAGTACTTC. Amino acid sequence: CASSLPSAGYHYEQYF.

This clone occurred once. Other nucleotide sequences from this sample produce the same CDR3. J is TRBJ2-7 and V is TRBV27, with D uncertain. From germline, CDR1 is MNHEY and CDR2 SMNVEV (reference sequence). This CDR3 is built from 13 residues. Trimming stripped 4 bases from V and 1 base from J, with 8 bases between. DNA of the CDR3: TGTGCCAGCAGTTGGACCATATCCTACGAGCAGTACTTC. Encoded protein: CASSWTISYEQYF.

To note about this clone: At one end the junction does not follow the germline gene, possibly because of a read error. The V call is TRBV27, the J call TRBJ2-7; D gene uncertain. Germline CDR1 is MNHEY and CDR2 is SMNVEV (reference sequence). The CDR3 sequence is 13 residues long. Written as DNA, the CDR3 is TGTGCCAGCAGTTACCTCGACCCTTACGCGCAGTACTTC. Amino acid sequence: CASSYLDPYAQYF.

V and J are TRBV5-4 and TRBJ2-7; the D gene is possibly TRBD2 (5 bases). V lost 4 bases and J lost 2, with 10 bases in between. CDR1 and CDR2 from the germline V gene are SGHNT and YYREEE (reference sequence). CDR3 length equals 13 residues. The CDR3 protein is CASSRRGPYEQYF. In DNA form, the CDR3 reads TGTGCCAGCAGCCGGAGAGGGCCCTACGAGCAGTACTTC.

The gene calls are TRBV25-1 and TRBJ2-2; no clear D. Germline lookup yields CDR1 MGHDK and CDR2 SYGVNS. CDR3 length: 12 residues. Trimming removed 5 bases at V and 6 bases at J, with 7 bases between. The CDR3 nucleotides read TGTGCCAGCAGTACCTTTGCCGGGGAGCTGTTTTTT. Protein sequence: CASSTFAGELFF.

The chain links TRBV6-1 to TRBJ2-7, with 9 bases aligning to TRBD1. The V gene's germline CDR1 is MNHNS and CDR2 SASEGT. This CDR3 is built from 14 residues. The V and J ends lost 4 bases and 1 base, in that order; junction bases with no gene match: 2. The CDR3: CASSAGTGSYEQYF. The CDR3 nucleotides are TGTGCCAGCAGTGCCGGGACAGGGTCCTACGAGCAGTACTTC.

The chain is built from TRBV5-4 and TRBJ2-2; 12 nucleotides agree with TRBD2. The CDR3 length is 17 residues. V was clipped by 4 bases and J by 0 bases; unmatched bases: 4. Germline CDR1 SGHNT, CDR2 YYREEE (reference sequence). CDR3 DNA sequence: TGTGCCAGCAGCCCCACTAGCGGGAGGTCGAACACCGGGGAGCTGTTTTTT. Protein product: CASSPTSGRSNTGELFF.

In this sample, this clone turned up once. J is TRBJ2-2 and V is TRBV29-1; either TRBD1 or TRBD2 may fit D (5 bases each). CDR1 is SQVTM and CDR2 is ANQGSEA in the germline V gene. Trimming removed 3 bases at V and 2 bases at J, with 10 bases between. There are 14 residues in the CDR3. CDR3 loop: CSVEGTLNTGELFF. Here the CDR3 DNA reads TGCAGCGTTGAGGGGACCCTCAACACCGGGGAGCTGTTTTTT.

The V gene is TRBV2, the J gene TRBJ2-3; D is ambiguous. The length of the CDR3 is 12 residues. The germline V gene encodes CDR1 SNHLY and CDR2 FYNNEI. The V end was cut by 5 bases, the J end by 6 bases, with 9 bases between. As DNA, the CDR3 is TGTGCCAGCAGTTTAATTCGTGATACGCAGTATTTT. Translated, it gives CASSLIRDTQYF.

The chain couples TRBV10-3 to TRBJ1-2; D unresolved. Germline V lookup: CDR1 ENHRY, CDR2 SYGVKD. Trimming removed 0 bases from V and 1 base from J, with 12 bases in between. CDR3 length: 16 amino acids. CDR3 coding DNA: TGTGCCATCAGTGAGTCGAAGTCTCCGTTTAACTATGGCTACACCTTC. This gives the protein CAISESKSPFNYGYTF.

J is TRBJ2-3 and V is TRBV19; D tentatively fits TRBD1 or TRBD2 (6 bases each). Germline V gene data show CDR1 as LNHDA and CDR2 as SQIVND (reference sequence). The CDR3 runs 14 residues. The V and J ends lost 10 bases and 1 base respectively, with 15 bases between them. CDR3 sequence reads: CATSRGAGTDTQYF. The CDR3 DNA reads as TGTGCCACCTCGAGGGGGGCCGGCACAGATACGCAGTATTTT. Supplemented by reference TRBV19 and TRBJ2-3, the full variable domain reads DGGITQSPKYLFRKEGQNVTLSCEQNLNHDAMYWYRQDPGQGLRLIYYSQIVNDFQKGDIAEGYSVSREKKESFPLTVTSAQKNPTAFYLCATSRGAGTDTQYFGPGTRLTVL.

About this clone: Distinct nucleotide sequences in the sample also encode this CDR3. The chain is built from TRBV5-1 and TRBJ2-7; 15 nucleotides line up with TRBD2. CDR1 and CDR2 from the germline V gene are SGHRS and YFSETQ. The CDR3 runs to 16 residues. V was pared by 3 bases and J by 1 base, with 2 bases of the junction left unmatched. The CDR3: CASSSGTSGRSYEQYF. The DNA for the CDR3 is TGCGCCAGCAGCTCGGGGACTAGCGGGAGGTCCTACGAGCAGTACTTC. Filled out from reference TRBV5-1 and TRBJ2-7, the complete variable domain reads KAGVTQTPRYLIKTRGQQVTLSCSPISGHRSVSWYQQTPGQGLQFLFEYFSETQRNKGNFPGRFSGRQFSNSRSEMNVSTLELGDSALYLCASSSGTSGRSYEQYFGPGTRLTVT.

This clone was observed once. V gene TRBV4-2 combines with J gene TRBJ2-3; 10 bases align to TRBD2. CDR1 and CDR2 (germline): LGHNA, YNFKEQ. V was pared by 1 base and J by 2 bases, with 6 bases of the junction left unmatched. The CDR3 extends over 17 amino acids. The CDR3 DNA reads TGTGCCAGCAGCCAAGGCGGACTAGCGGAGGACACAGATACGCAGTATTTT. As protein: CASSQGGLAEDTDTQYF.

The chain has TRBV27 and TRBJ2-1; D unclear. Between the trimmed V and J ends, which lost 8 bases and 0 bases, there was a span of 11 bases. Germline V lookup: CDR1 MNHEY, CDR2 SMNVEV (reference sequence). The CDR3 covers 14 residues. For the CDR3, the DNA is TGTGCCAGCGGAAGAGGAAGCTCCTACAATGAGCAGTTCTTC. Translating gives CASGRGSSYNEQFF.

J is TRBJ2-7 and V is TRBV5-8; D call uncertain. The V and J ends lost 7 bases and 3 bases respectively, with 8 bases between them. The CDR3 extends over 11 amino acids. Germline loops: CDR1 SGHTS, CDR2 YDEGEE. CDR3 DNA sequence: TGTGCCAGCGAGGTGATCTACGAGCAGTACTTC. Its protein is CASEVIYEQYF.

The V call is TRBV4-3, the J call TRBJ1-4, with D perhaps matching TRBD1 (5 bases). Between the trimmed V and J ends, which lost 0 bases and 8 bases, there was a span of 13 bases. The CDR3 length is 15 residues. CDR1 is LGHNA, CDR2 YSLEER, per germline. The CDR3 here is CASSQDRRGDEKLFF. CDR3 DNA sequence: TGCGCCAGCAGCCAAGATCGGAGAGGGGACGAAAAACTGTTTTTT.

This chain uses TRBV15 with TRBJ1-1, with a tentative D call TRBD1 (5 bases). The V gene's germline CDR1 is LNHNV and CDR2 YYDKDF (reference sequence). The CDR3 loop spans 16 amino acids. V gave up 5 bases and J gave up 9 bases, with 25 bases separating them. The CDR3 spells CATSSTRRGWRLKAFF. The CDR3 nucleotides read TGTGCCACCAGCTCGACCCGGAGGGGCTGGCGGCTCAAAGCTTTCTTT.

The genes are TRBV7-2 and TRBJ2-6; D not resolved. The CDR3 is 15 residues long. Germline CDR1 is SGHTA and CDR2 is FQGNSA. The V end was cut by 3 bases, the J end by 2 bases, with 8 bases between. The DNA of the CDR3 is TGTGCCAGCAGCTTGGTAGCAGCTGGGGCCAACGTCCTGACTTTC. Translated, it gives CASSLVAAGANVLTF.

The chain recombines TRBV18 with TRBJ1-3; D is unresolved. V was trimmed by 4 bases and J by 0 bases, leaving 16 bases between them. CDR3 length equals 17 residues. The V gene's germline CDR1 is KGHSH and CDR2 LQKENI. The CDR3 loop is CASSLVAPKDSGNTIYF. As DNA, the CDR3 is TGTGCCAGCTCACTGGTAGCGCCTAAGGACTCTGGAAACACCATATATTTT.

CDR3 region: CASSSYTRLNTGELFF. The CDR3 DNA follows: TGTGCCAGCTCATCTTACACTCGGTTGAACACCGGGGAGCTGTTTTTT. The chain couples TRBV18 to TRBJ2-2; no clear D gene. Germline-derived CDR1 and CDR2 are KGHSH and LQKENI. V lost 5 bases, J lost 1 base, and 14 bases lay in between. The CDR3 spans 16 residues.

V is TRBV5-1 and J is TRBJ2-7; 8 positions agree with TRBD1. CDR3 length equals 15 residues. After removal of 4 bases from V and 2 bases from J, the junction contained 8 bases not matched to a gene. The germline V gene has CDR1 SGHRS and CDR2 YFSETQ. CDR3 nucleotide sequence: TGCGCCAGCAGCACCGGACAGGGAGTGGCCTACGAGCAGTACTTC. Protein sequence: CASSTGQGVAYEQYF.

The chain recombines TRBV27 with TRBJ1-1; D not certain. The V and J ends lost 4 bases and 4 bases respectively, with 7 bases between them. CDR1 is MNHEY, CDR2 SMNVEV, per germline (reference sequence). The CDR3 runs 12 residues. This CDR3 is CASSSYTTEAFF. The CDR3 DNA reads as TGTGCCAGCAGTTCCTACACCACTGAAGCTTTCTTT.

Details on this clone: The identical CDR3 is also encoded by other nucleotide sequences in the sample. The CDR3 here is CASSLVGYEQYF. The CDR3 coding sequence is TGTGCCAGCAGCTTAGTGGGGTACGAGCAGTACTTC. The chain has TRBV7-8 and TRBJ2-7, with D unclear. This CDR3 is built from 12 residues. Deletions cut 1 base from V and 4 bases from J, with 5 bases between. CDR1 and CDR2 (germline): SGHVS, FQNEAQ.